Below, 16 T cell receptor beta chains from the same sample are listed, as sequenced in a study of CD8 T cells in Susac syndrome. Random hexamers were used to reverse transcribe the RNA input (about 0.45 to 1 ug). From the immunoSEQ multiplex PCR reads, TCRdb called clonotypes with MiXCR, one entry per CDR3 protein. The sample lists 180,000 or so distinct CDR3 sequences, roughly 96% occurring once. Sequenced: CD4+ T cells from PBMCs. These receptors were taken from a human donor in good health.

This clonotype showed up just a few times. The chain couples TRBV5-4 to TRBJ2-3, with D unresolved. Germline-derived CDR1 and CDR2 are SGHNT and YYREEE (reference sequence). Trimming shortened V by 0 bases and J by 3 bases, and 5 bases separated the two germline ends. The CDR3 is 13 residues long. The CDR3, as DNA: TGTGCCAGCAGCTTGGCTGGGACAGATACGCAGTATTTT. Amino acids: CASSLAGTDTQYF. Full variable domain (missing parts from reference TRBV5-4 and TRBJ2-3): ETGVTQSPTHLIKTRGQQVTLRCSSQSGHNTVSWYQQALGQGPQFIFQYYREEENGRGNFPPRFSGLQFPNYSSELNVNALELDDSALYLCASSLAGTDTQYFGPGTRLTVL.

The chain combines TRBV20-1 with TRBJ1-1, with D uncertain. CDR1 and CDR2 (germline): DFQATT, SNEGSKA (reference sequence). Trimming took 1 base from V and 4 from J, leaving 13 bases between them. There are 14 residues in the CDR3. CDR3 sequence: CSARVGDLITEAFF. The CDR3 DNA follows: TGCAGTGCTAGAGTGGGAGATCTTATCACTGAAGCTTTCTTT.

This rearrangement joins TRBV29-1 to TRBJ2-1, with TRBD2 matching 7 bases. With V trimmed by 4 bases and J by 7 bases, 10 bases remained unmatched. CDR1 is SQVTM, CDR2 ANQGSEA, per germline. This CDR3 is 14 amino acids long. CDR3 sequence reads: CSVASGTTRNEQFF. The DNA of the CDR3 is TGCAGCGTTGCGTCTGGGACTACGCGGAATGAGCAGTTCTTC.

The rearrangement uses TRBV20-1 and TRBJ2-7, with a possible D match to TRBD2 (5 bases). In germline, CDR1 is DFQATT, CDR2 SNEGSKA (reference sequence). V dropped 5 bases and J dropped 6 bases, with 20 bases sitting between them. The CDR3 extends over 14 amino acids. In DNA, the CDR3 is TGCAGTGCTGCGGCACCCGTGGGAGTCTCCGAGCAGTACTTC. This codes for CSAAAPVGVSEQYF.

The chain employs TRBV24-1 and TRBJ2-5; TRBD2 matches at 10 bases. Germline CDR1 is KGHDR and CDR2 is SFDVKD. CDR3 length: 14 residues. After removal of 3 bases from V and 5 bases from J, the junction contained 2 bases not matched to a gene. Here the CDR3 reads CATSDLAGVETQYF. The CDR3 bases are TGTGCCACCAGTGATCTAGCGGGAGTGGAGACCCAGTACTTC.

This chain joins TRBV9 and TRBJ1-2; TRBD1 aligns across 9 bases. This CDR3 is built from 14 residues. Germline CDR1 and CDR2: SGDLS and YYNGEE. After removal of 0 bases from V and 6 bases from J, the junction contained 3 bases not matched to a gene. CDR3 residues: CASSVVTGGDGYTF. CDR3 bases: TGTGCCAGCAGCGTAGTAACAGGGGGCGATGGCTACACCTTC. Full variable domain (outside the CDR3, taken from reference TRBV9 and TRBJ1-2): DSGVTQTPKHLITATGQRVTLRCSPRSGDLSVYWYQQSLDQGLQFLIQYYNGEERAKGNILERFSAQQFPDLHSELNLSSLELGDSALYFCASSVVTGGDGYTFGSGTRLTVV.

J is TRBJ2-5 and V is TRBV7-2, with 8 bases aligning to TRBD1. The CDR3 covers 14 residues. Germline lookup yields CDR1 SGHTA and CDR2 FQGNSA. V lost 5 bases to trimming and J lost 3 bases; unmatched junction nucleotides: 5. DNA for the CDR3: TGTGCCAGCAGCCCCTCACAGGGGGAAGAGACCCAGTACTTC. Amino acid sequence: CASSPSQGEETQYF.

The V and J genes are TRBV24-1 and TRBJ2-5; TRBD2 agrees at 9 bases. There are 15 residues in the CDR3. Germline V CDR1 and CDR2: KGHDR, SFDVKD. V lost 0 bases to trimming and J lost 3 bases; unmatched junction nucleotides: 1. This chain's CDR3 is CATSDLRTSEETQYF. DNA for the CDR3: TGTGCCACCAGTGATTTGCGGACTAGCGAAGAGACCCAGTACTTC.

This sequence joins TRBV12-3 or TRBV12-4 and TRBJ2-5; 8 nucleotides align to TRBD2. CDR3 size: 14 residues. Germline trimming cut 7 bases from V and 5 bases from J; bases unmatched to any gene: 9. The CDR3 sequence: CASTTTSAPETQYF. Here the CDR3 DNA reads TGTGCCAGCACCACGACTAGCGCTCCCGAGACCCAGTACTTC.

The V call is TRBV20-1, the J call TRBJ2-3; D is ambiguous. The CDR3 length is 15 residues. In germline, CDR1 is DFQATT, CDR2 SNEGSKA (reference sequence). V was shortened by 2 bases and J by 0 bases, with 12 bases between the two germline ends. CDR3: CSARPADPSTDTQYF. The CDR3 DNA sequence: TGCAGTGCTAGACCGGCGGACCCTAGCACAGATACGCAGTATTTT.

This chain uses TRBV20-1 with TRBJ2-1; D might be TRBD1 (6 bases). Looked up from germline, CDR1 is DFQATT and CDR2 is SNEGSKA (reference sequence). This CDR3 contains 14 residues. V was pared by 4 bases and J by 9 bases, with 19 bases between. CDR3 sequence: CSATEPTGYTEQFF. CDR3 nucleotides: TGCAGTGCTACCGAACCAACAGGGTATACTGAGCAGTTCTTC.

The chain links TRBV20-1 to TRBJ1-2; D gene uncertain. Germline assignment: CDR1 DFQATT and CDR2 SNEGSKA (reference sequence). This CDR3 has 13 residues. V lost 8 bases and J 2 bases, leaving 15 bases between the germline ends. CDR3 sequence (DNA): TGCAGTACTCACCCCCAATTAAACTATGGCTACACCTTC. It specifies CSTHPQLNYGYTF.

CDR3 residues: CASSSPGAETQYF. The CDR3 DNA follows: TGTGCCAGCAGCTCTCCTGGGGCGGAGACCCAGTACTTC. V and J are TRBV7-9 and TRBJ2-5; tentatively, D is TRBD1 (5 bases). V was pared by 4 bases and J by 5 bases, with 11 bases between. The CDR3 contains 13 residues. CDR1 SEHNR and CDR2 FQNEAQ come from the germline V gene (reference sequence).

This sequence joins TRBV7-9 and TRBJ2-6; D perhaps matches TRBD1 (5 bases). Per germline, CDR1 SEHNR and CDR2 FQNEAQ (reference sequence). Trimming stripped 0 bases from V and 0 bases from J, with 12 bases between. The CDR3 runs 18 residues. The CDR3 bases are TGTGCCAGCAGCTTAGCGCTGGGGCGAACCTCTGGGGCCAACGTCCTGACTTTC. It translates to CASSLALGRTSGANVLTF. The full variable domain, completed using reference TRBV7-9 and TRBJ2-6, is DTGVSQNPRHKITKRGQNVTFRCDPISEHNRLYWYRQTLGQGPEFLTYFQNEAQLEKSRLLSDRFSAERPKGSFSTLEIQRTEQGDSAMYLCASSLALGRTSGANVLTFGAGSRLTVL.

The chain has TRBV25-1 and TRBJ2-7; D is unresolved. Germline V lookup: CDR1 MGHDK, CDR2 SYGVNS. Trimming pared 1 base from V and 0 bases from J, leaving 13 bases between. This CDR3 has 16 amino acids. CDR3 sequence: CASSESEGPSSYEQYV. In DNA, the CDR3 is TGTGCCAGCAGTGAATCGGAAGGTCCGAGCTCCTACGAGCAGTACGTC.

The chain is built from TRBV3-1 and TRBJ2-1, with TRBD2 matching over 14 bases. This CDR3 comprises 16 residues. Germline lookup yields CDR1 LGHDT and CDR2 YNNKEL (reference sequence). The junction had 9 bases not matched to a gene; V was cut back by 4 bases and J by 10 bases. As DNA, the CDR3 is TGTGCCAGCAGCCGAGGACTAGCGGGAGGCCCTGGGGAGCAGTTCTTC. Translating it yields CASSRGLAGGPGEQFF.